Below are 9 T cell receptor beta chains sequenced from a single sample in a study of blood T cell repertoires in COVID-19. The data were produced by immunoSEQ multiplex PCR, yet TCRdb's version contains in-frame clones alone and is incomplete. The sample has more than 200,000 clones; around 90% are singletons. Input material: peripheral blood. All receptors come from a human donor in a cohort sampled during active COVID-19.

This clone has more than one count but fewer than ten. The chain employs TRBV15 and TRBJ1-1; D ambiguous. In germline, CDR1 is LNHNV, CDR2 YYDKDF (reference sequence). CDR3 length: 13 amino acids. V was shortened by 0 bases and J by 1 base, with 3 bases between the two germline ends. This chain's CDR3 is CATSRDQNTEAFF. In DNA, the CDR3 is TGTGCCACCAGCAGAGATCAGAACACTGAAGCTTTCTTT.

The CDR3 here is CASEKDRLNEKLFF. The CDR3 DNA reads as TGTGCCAGCGAAAAGGACAGGCTTAATGAAAAACTGTTTTTT. This rearrangement joins TRBV6-5 to TRBJ1-4, with 7 bases fitting TRBD1. The trim removed 8 bases at V and 4 bases at J, leaving 7 bases unmatched. The CDR3 extends over 14 amino acids. Germline CDR1 and CDR2: MNHEY and SVGAGI.

The chain has TRBV6-1 and TRBJ1-5; no clear D. Germline CDR1 reads MNHNS; CDR2 reads SASEGT. Trimming left V 5 bases short and J 5 bases short, with 13 bases between. There are 14 residues in the CDR3. The CDR3 coding sequence is TGTGCCAGCAGTTCCCCCGGGAGGCATCAGCCCCAGCATTTT. This sequence encodes CASSSPGRHQPQHF.

The chain carries TRBV15 and TRBJ2-3, with TRBD2 matching over 11 bases. CDR1 and CDR2 from the germline V gene are LNHNV and YYDKDF (reference sequence). CDR3 length: 16 amino acids. The ends lost 2 bases at V and 3 bases at J; junction bases unmatched: 4. In DNA, the CDR3 is TGTGCCACCAGCAGACGTCTAGCGGGAGGAACAGATACGCAGTATTTT. Amino acids: CATSRRLAGGTDTQYF.

With regard to this clone: The same CDR3 is also encoded by other DNA sequences in this sample. The genes are TRBV5-6 and TRBJ1-2; 7 bases fit TRBD1. The length of the CDR3 is 13 residues. The germline CDR1 and CDR2 sequences are SGHDT and YYEEEE. Germline trimming cut 4 bases from V and 5 bases from J; bases unmatched to any gene: 5. The CDR3 region is CASSPQGRYGYTF. Here the CDR3 DNA reads TGTGCCAGCAGCCCACAGGGGAGGTATGGCTACACCTTC. The full variable domain, in which reference TRBV5-6 and TRBJ1-2 provide the parts outside the CDR3, is DAGVTQSPTHLIKTRGQQVTLRCSPKSGHDTVSWYQQALGQGPQFIFQYYEEEERQRGNFPDRFSGHQFPNYSSELNVNALLLGDSALYLCASSPQGRYGYTFGSGTRLTVV.

A single count supports this clone. The gene calls are TRBV6-2 or TRBV6-3 and TRBJ1-2, with D possibly being TRBD1 (5 bases). This CDR3 spans 15 amino acids. Germline-derived CDR1 and CDR2 are MNHEY and SVGEGT. V dropped 0 bases and J dropped 1 base, with 9 bases sitting between them. CDR3 amino acids: CASSYSRQINYGYTF. CDR3 bases: TGTGCCAGCAGTTACTCGAGACAGATTAACTATGGCTACACCTTC.

The genes are TRBV2 and TRBJ1-2, with TRBD1 matching over 8 bases. V shed 4 bases and J 8 bases; nucleotides not matched to a gene: 6. Per germline, CDR1 SNHLY and CDR2 FYNNEI. CDR3 length: 13 amino acids. In nucleotides, the CDR3 is TGTGCCAGCAGTGTAGGACAGGGTCAAGGCTACACCTTC. This gives the protein CASSVGQGQGYTF.

This chain connects TRBV19 to TRBJ1-3; 7 bases are shared with TRBD1. With 3 bases clipped from V and 0 bases from J, the junction kept 5 bases outside the gene matches. CDR3 length: 16 amino acids. Per germline, CDR1 LNHDA and CDR2 SQIVND (reference sequence). This CDR3 reads CASSIYRGYSGNTIYF. Here the CDR3 DNA reads TGTGCCAGTAGTATCTACAGGGGTTACTCTGGAAACACCATATATTTT.

The CDR3 DNA sequence: TGCGCCAGCAGCCAAGACCGCGGGGGGCGAGTAACAGATACGCAGTATTTT. Its translation is CASSQDRGGRVTDTQYF. The chain has TRBV4-3 and TRBJ2-3; 8 bases fit TRBD2. V trimming: 0 bases; J trimming: 3 bases; junction bases outside the gene matches: 8. This CDR3 comprises 17 residues. Germline CDR1 LGHNA, CDR2 YSLEER.